Shown below are 21 T cell receptor beta chains from a single sample sequenced in a study of control samples from healthy donors and cancer patients. The repertoire was sequenced with immunoSEQ multiplex PCR; TCRdb's copy has only in-frame clones and lacks some. The sample lists around 76,000 clones, 94% occurring once. The sample was blood. Receptors were obtained from a woman between 40 and 55 years old in good health.

This chain joins TRBV9 and TRBJ2-3; D is ambiguous. CDR3 length equals 14 residues. CDR1 is SGDLS, CDR2 YYNGEE, per germline. Between the trimmed V and J ends, which lost 2 bases and 0 bases, there was a span of 7 bases. CDR3 amino acids: CASSVGRSTDTQYF. As DNA, the CDR3 is TGTGCCAGCAGCGTCGGCCGGAGCACAGATACGCAGTATTTT.

This clone was found a few times. The chain couples TRBV6-5 to TRBJ2-3; 10 bases align to TRBD1. This CDR3 has 16 amino acids. With 4 bases clipped from V and 4 bases from J, the junction kept 8 bases outside the gene matches. Germline lookup yields CDR1 MNHEY and CDR2 SVGAGI. This CDR3 reads CASSWGGDRGADTQYF. CDR3 DNA sequence: TGTGCCAGCAGTTGGGGTGGGGACAGGGGAGCAGATACGCAGTATTTT.

The rearrangement joins TRBV6-5 to TRBJ2-7; 7 bases line up with TRBD2. Losses at the gene ends were 8 bases for V and 2 bases for J; bases not matched to a gene: 12. CDR1 and CDR2 from the germline V gene are MNHEY and SVGAGI. The CDR3 extends over 15 amino acids. The CDR3, as DNA: TGTGCCAGCGGGACGCCCGGACTAGGGGCCTACGAGCAGTACTTC. It yields the protein CASGTPGLGAYEQYF.

The chain uses TRBV28 and TRBJ2-1; 9 nucleotides align to TRBD1. Germline V CDR1 and CDR2: MDHEN, SYDVKM. The CDR3 is 14 amino acids. V shed 7 bases and J 3 bases; nucleotides not matched to a gene: 4. CDR3 region: CASKRQGGYNEQFF. In DNA form, the CDR3 reads TGTGCCAGCAAAAGACAGGGGGGCTACAATGAGCAGTTCTTC.

The gene calls are TRBV7-9 and TRBJ1-2, with D uncertain. V dropped 1 base and J dropped 4 bases, with 7 bases sitting between them. The CDR3 sequence is 13 residues long. Germline CDR1 reads SEHNR; CDR2 reads FQNEAQ (reference sequence). The CDR3 protein is CASSLGGSYGYTF. The CDR3 DNA reads as TGTGCCAGCAGCTTAGGGGGTAGCTATGGCTACACCTTC. Supplemented by reference TRBV7-9 and TRBJ1-2, the full variable domain reads DTGVSQNPRHKITKRGQNVTFRCDPISEHNRLYWYRQTLGQGPEFLTYFQNEAQLEKSRLLSDRFSAERPKGSFSTLEIQRTEQGDSAMYLCASSLGGSYGYTFGSGTRLTVV.

This chain connects TRBV4-3 to TRBJ1-2, with TRBD1 matching 8 bases. This CDR3 region has 15 residues. V was pared by 2 bases and J by 4 bases, with 6 bases of the junction left unmatched. The germline gives CDR1 LGHNA, CDR2 YSLEER. The CDR3 coding sequence is TGCGCCAGCAGCCAACCCCGGGACAGGATCTATGGCTACACCTTC. This gives the protein CASSQPRDRIYGYTF.

The chain joins TRBV2 to TRBJ1-1; 8 nucleotides agree with TRBD1. CDR3 size: 14 residues. The V gene end was trimmed by 8 bases and the J gene end by 4 bases; junction bases not matched to a gene: 9. Germline V gene data show CDR1 as SNHLY and CDR2 as FYNNEI. The CDR3 DNA sequence: TGTGCCAGCCCCGCCGAACAGGGGGGCACTGAAGCTTTCTTT. Translated: CASPAEQGGTEAFF.

This rearrangement joins TRBV25-1 to TRBJ1-1; a weak D match, TRBD1 (5 bases). The germline CDR1 and CDR2 sequences are MGHDK and SYGVNS. The V gene lost 2 bases and the J gene lost 4 bases, with 14 bases spanning the gap. The CDR3 has 15 residues. Here the CDR3 DNA reads TGTGCCAGCAGTGAAAGGTACGGCGGGACCACTGAAGCTTTCTTT. Protein: CASSERYGGTTEAFF. The whole variable domain, remainder taken from reference TRBV25-1 and TRBJ1-1, is EADIYQTPRYLVIGTGKKITLECSQTMGHDKMYWYQQDPGMELHLIHYSYGVNSTEKGDLSSESTVSRIRTEHFPLTLESARPSHTSQYLCASSERYGGTTEAFFGQGTRLTVV.

Written as DNA, the CDR3 is TGTGCCAGCAGCTTAGTCCGGGGGAACACTGAAGCTTTCTTT. Its translation: CASSLVRGNTEAFF. The chain recombines TRBV11-2 with TRBJ1-1; D is unclear. Per germline, CDR1 SGHAT and CDR2 FQNNGV. This CDR3 spans 14 amino acids. Deletions cut 1 base from V and 1 base from J, with 7 bases between.

V gene TRBV4-2 combines with J gene TRBJ2-7; D remains ambiguous. This CDR3 has 15 amino acids. CDR1 and CDR2 from the germline V gene are LGHNA and YNFKEQ. The V end was cut by 1 base, the J end by 1 base, with 11 bases between. This chain's CDR3 is CASSQAPASSYEQYF. CDR3 bases: TGTGCCAGCAGCCAAGCTCCGGCGTCGTCCTACGAGCAGTACTTC.

The chain carries TRBV18 and TRBJ2-6; D may be TRBD2 (5 bases). Deletions cut 3 bases from V and 0 bases from J, with 12 bases between. The CDR3 loop spans 17 amino acids. CDR1 and CDR2 from the germline V gene are KGHSH and LQKENI. The CDR3 nucleotides read TGTGCCAGCTCACCTACTGGACGGGGCTCTGGGGCCAACGTCCTGACTTTC. This translates into CASSPTGRGSGANVLTF.

The count of this clone is one. The gene calls are TRBV4-1 and TRBJ2-5, with 10 bases matching TRBD1. The CDR3 runs to 16 residues. The germline V gene has CDR1 MGHRA and CDR2 YSYEKL. Trimming at V came to 4 bases and at J to 5 bases, leaving 10 bases not matched to a gene. The CDR3 coding sequence is TGCGCCAGCAGCCGAGGGGCCGGACAGGGGGTCGAGACCCAGTACTTC. Its translation is CASSRGAGQGVETQYF.

The CDR3 sequence: CASSPSDTDTQYF. As DNA, the CDR3 is TGTGCCAGCAGCCCTAGCGACACAGATACGCAGTATTTT. The V call is TRBV2, the J call TRBJ2-3; maybe TRBD2 (6 bases). Trimming removed 6 bases at V and 2 bases at J, with 9 bases between. This CDR3 contains 13 residues. In germline, CDR1 is SNHLY, CDR2 FYNNEI.

The gene calls are TRBV12-5 and TRBJ1-5; D unresolved. CDR1 is LGHNT and CDR2 is FRNRAP in the germline V gene. Trimming pared 3 bases from V and 10 bases from J, leaving 10 bases between. This CDR3 is 12 amino acids long. This CDR3 reads CASGLNFGPQHF. DNA for the CDR3: TGTGCTAGTGGTTTAAACTTCGGACCCCAGCATTTT. The entire variable domain, with the rest obtained from reference TRBV12-5 and TRBJ1-5, is as follows: DARVTQTPRHKVTEMGQEVTMRCQPILGHNTVFWYRQTMMQGLELLAYFRNRAPLDDSGMPKDRFSAEMPDATLATLKIQPSEPRDSAVYFCASGLNFGPQHFGDGTRLSIL.

The chain couples TRBV4-1 to TRBJ2-7; D possibly corresponds to TRBD2 (6 bases). Germline CDR1 MGHRA, CDR2 YSYEKL. The CDR3 consists of 14 residues. V was shortened by 4 bases and J by 0 bases, with 10 bases between the two germline ends. This CDR3 is CASSPTSPSYEQYF. The CDR3 nucleotides read TGCGCCAGCAGCCCTACTAGCCCCTCCTACGAGCAGTACTTC.

Details on this clone: One end of the junction is discordant with germline, which a read error may explain. The chain uses TRBV4-1 and TRBJ1-2, with D perhaps matching TRBD1 (6 bases). Germline assignment: CDR1 MGHRA and CDR2 YSYEKL. CDR3 length: 12 amino acids. Here the CDR3 reads CASSQDDGTSHF. The CDR3 coding sequence is TGCGCCAGCAGCCAAGATGACGGGACAAGTCATTTC.

The chain is built from TRBV7-3 and TRBJ1-4; D is undetermined. Trimming removed 7 bases at V and 5 bases at J, with 11 bases between. The CDR3 runs 13 residues. Germline lookup yields CDR1 SGHTA and CDR2 FQGTGA. The CDR3 DNA reads as TGTGCCAGCACCAGCCGGGAAAATGAAAAACTGTTTTTT. Its translation is CASTSRENEKLFF.

The gene calls are TRBV6-2 or TRBV6-3 and TRBJ2-7; 9 nucleotides agree with TRBD2. Germline V gives CDR1 MNHEY, CDR2 SVGEGT. J gave up 1 base and V 0 bases, and 4 bases lay outside the gene matches. The CDR3 has 16 amino acids. This chain's CDR3 is CASSYSVAGASYEQYF. CDR3 DNA: TGTGCCAGCAGTTACTCGGTAGCGGGAGCGTCCTACGAGCAGTACTTC.

The V gene is TRBV5-1, the J gene TRBJ2-5; a possible D gene is TRBD2 (5 bases). V was shortened by 0 bases and J by 5 bases, with 14 bases between the two germline ends. Germline loops: CDR1 SGHRS, CDR2 YFSETQ. The CDR3 is made up of 15 amino acids. CDR3 sequence reads: CASSLEAATPETQYF. The CDR3 DNA sequence: TGCGCCAGCAGCTTGGAAGCGGCCACCCCCGAGACCCAGTACTTC.

V usage is TRBV3-1 (or the pseudogene TRBV3-2) and J usage is TRBJ1-4; tentatively, D is TRBD1 (6 bases). Trimming removed 0 bases from V and 8 bases from J, with 7 bases in between. The CDR3 has 13 residues. CDR1 is LGHDT and CDR2 is YNNKEL in the germline V gene (reference sequence). CDR3 region: CASSQEQGEKLFF. CDR3 DNA sequence: TGTGCCAGCAGCCAAGAACAGGGAGAAAAACTGTTTTTT.

This chain links TRBV11-2 with TRBJ1-3; D is uncertain. CDR3 length equals 16 residues. Looked up from germline, CDR1 is SGHAT and CDR2 is FQNNGV. Deletions cut 0 bases from V and 6 bases from J, with 15 bases between. This chain's CDR3 is CASSLESLVGTNTIYF. CDR3 sequence (DNA): TGTGCCAGCAGCTTAGAGAGCCTGGTCGGCACAAACACCATATATTTT.